The rows below give T cell receptor beta chains drawn from one sample of a study of cytomegalovirus exposure and HLA in healthy donors. The assay was immunoSEQ multiplex PCR, and TCRdb's table has in-frame clones only and misses some. The repertoire consists of 150,000 to 200,000 clones, with over 60% occurring once and the leading ten covering around 0.99%. The sample comprised PBMCs. These receptors were collected from a woman in her forties in good health and CMV-seronegative. Each CDR3 is given with its conserved first and last residue. Each record gives: clone size, D gene, J gene, V gene, CDR3 DNA, CDR3 protein. A D gene is named only where the DNA matches it firmly. Rows may omit the clone size; those that give it use once, few, many or a size class.

NA | TRBD2 | TRBJ2-3 | TRBV9 | TGTGCCAGCAGCGCCTTACTAGCGGGGTATTTTGGGACACCGGCAGATACGCAGTATTTT | CASSALLAGYFGTPADTQYF
NA | TRBD1 | TRBJ1-4 | TRBV5-5 | TGTGCCAGCAGCAGGACAGGCCTGGCTGAAAAACTGTTTTTT | CASSRTGLAEKLFF
NA | NA | TRBJ2-6 | TRBV19 | TGTGCCAGTAGTCAGGGCTCTGGGGCCAACGTCCTGACTTTC | CASSQGSGANVLTF
NA | TRBD2 | TRBJ2-5 | TRBV7-2 | TGTGCCAGCACGCTCCGTAGCGGGAACCAAGAGACCCAGTACTTC | CASTLRSGNQETQYF
NA | NA | TRBJ2-7 | TRBV19 | TGTGCCAGTAGTTCGTCCCCCTACGAGCAGTACTTC | CASSSSPYEQYF
NA | TRBD1 | TRBJ1-4 | TRBV7-9 | TGTTCCAGCAGCTTTCGGCAGGGGGGCGAAAAACTGTTTTTT | CSSSFRQGGEKLFF
NA | TRBD1 | TRBJ2-2 | TRBV7-9 | TGTGCCAGCAGCTTGGGGACAGGGGTTTCCGGGGAGCTGTTTTTT | CASSLGTGVSGELFF
NA | NA | TRBJ1-6 | TRBV10-3 | TGTGCCATCAGTGAGGCAGGGTCCGGTTCACCCCTCCACTTT | CAISEAGSGSPLHF
few | TRBD1 | TRBJ2-7 | TRBV19 | TGTGCCAGTAGTATCCGGGACAGGATAACGGAGCAGTACTTC | CASSIRDRITEQYF
NA | NA | TRBJ1-1 | TRBV7-9 | TGTGCCAGCAGCTTAGGGGGGGGCCAGCTCACTGAAGCTTTCTTT | CASSLGGGQLTEAFF
NA | TRBD2 | TRBJ2-1 | TRBV2 | TGTGCCAGCGGCCCCCCTAGCGGGAGCGGTGAGCAGTTCTTC | CASGPPSGSGEQFF
NA | TRBD1 | TRBJ1-2 | TRBV6-6 | TGTGCCAGCAGTTACTCCCTAGGGACAGGGGGCCCCGGCACCTTC | CASSYSLGTGGPGTF
NA | NA | TRBJ2-2 | TRBV7-3 | TGTGCCAGCAGCTTGGCAGGCCTCCCGAACACCGGGGAGCTGTTTTTT | CASSLAGLPNTGELFF
NA | TRBD1 | TRBJ2-1 | TRBV9 | TGTGCCAGCAGCGTCTGGACAGGGGGCAATGAGCAGTTCTTC | CASSVWTGGNEQFF
NA | TRBD1 | TRBJ2-3 | TRBV7-3 | TGTGCCAGCCAAGACAGGGTCGGCACAGATACGCAGTATTTT | CASQDRVGTDTQYF
few | NA | TRBJ1-2 | TRBV5-8 | TGTGCCAGCAGCTTAGCCAGGGCCAACTATGGCTACACCTTC | CASSLARANYGYTF
once | TRBD1 | TRBJ1-4 | TRBV7-9 | TGTGCCAGCAGCTTACAGGGGGATGATGAAAAACTGTTTTTT | CASSLQGDDEKLFF
NA | NA | TRBJ1-5 | TRBV10-3 | TGTGCCATCAGTGGCGACACGGAGGATCAGCCCCAGCATTTT | CAISGDTEDQPQHF
NA | TRBD1 | TRBJ1-5 | TRBV2 | TGTGCCAGCAGCGCCATGACAGGGCTCAATCAGCCCCAGCATTTT | CASSAMTGLNQPQHF
NA | TRBD1 | TRBJ2-7 | TRBV7-9 | TGTGCCAGCAGCTTAGGACAGGGGGCCTACGAGCAGTACTTC | CASSLGQGAYEQYF
NA | NA | TRBJ2-1 | TRBV20-1 | TGCAGTGCTAGAGCTTCCGGTGAGCAGTTCTTC | CSARASGEQFF
NA | NA | TRBJ2-5 | TRBV19 | TGTGCCAGTAGTATAGGTCTAGCACAGACCCAGTACTTC | CASSIGLAQTQYF
NA | NA | TRBJ1-2 | TRBV4-3 | TGCGCCAGCAGCCAAGATCGAATCAGGGATTATGGCTACACCTTC | CASSQDRIRDYGYTF
NA | NA | TRBJ2-7 | TRBV7-2 | TGTGCCAGCAGCCAAGGGGGGGGGCCGCACTACGAGCAGTACTTC | CASSQGGGPHYEQYF
NA | TRBD2 | TRBJ2-1 | TRBV29-1 | TGCAGCGCCCGAGGGTATAGCGGGAGTTCCTACAATGAGCAGTTCTTC | CSARGYSGSSYNEQFF
NA | TRBD1 | TRBJ1-5 | TRBV7-9 | TGTGCCAGCAGCTGGGGACAGGGAAATGGTCCCCAGCATTTT | CASSWGQGNGPQHF
NA | NA | TRBJ1-1 | TRBV6-5 | TGTGCCAGCACCCGCTGGGGGACATTTCCCACTGAAGCTTTCTTT | CASTRWGTFPTEAFF
NA | NA | TRBJ2-7 | TRBV14 | TGTGCCAGCAGCCAAGACAGGTACAACTACGAGCAGTACTTC | CASSQDRYNYEQYF
NA | NA | TRBJ2-5 | TRBV5-6 | TGTGCCAGCAGCGGGGGGAGGTCTGGGGAGACCCAGTACTTC | CASSGGRSGETQYF
NA | TRBD1 | TRBJ1-1 | TRBV29-1 | TGCAGCGGATCCGGACAGGGTTGGAACACTGAAGCTTTCTTT | CSGSGQGWNTEAFF
NA | NA | TRBJ1-3 | TRBV11-3 | TGTGCCAGCAGCTTGCGCCCCGGGGACTCTGGAAACACCATATATTTT | CASSLRPGDSGNTIYF
NA | NA | TRBJ1-5 | TRBV15 | TGTGCCACCAGCACCGGCGGCGTAGTTCAGCCCCAGCATTTT | CATSTGGVVQPQHF
once | TRBD2 | TRBJ2-5 | TRBV14 | TGTGCCAGCAGCCAAGATGGGACTAGCGTCCAAGAGACCCAGTACTTC | CASSQDGTSVQETQYF
few | NA | TRBJ2-1 | TRBV11-3 | TGTGCCAGCAGCTTCTCCTACCATTACAATGAGCAGTTCTTC | CASSFSYHYNEQFF
once | TRBD2 | TRBJ2-1 | TRBV11-3 | TGTGCCAGCAGCTTATGGACTAGCGGGAGTAATGAGCAGTTCTTC | CASSLWTSGSNEQFF
NA | NA | TRBJ2-1 | TRBV4-3 | TGCGCCAGCAGCCAACCAGGGTACAATGAGCAGTTCTTC | CASSQPGYNEQFF
few | NA | TRBJ1-4 | TRBV5-4 | TGTGCCAGCAGCTTGGGGCAAACTAATGAAAAACTGTTTTTT | CASSLGQTNEKLFF
once | NA | TRBJ2-6 | TRBV29-1 | TGCAGCGTTGAAGAGAACAGCTCTGGGGCCAACGTCCTGACTTTC | CSVEENSSGANVLTF
NA | TRBD1 | TRBJ1-4 | TRBV5-1 | TGCGCCAGCAGCCTCATGAGTATGGGACAGGGTAATGAAAAACTGTTTTTT | CASSLMSMGQGNEKLFF
few | TRBD2 | TRBJ2-1 | TRBV9 | TGTGCCAGCAGCGTAGCGACTAGCGGGAGCTCCTACAATGAGCAGTTCTTC | CASSVATSGSSYNEQFF
NA | NA | TRBJ2-7 | TRBV10-3 | TGTGCCATCAGTGAGTACGAGCGCGAGCAGTACTTC | CAISEYEREQYF
NA | NA | TRBJ1-1 | TRBV5-1 | TGCGCCAGCAGCTTGACAGGGAGTTCAAACACTGAAGCTTTCTTT | CASSLTGSSNTEAFF
NA | NA | TRBJ2-6 | TRBV14 | TGTGCCAGCAGCCAAGATTTTCATTCCAACGTCCTGACTTTC | CASSQDFHSNVLTF
NA | TRBD1 | TRBJ2-5 | TRBV6-6 | TGTGCCAGCAGAGATGCAGGGGGCCGTGAGACCCAGTACTTC | CASRDAGGRETQYF
NA | TRBD2 | TRBJ2-3 | TRBV27 | TGTGCCAGCTATAGGGGAGGCCCGCGGGGGGATACGCAGTATTTT | CASYRGGPRGDTQYF
NA | NA | TRBJ1-1 | TRBV19 | TGTGCCAGTAGTCCTGGCCAGGGTCACACTGAAGCTTTCTTT | CASSPGQGHTEAFF